The 17 T cell receptor beta chains presented below share a single source sample, sequenced in a study of blood T cell repertoires in COVID-19 (dated by TCRdb to about 2020). Library generation was performed with the immunoSEQ multiplex PCR assay. Here the immuneACCESS table is served through TCRdb, limited to in-frame sequences with V and J called. Missing clones are a known gap in these copies; in checked studies unresolved V genes cover under half, and the rest lacks a known reason. The sample table lists around 14,000 clones, about 83% of them with a count of one. The ten largest clones represent about 30% of the sample. The sample was peripheral blood. The receptors derive from a human donor in a cohort sampled during active COVID-19.

This clone was picked up a small number of times. This CDR3 is CASSLEASGLNRPTDTQYF. Here the CDR3 DNA reads TGTGCCAGCAGCTTAGAGGCTAGCGGGCTGAATCGGCCGACAGATACGCAGTATTTT. J is TRBJ2-3 and V is TRBV11-3, with 8 bases identical to TRBD2. V dropped 0 bases and J dropped 3; count of bases not matched to a gene: 14. The CDR3 is made up of 19 amino acids. CDR1 and CDR2 (germline): SGHNT, YENEEA.

The chain couples TRBV7-3 to TRBJ1-1; D ambiguous. V was clipped by 1 base and J by 0 bases, with 9 bases between them. In germline, CDR1 is SGHTA, CDR2 FQGTGA. The CDR3 sequence is 15 residues long. The CDR3 sequence is CASSLRRGMNTEAFF. In nucleotides, the CDR3 is TGTGCCAGCAGCTTAAGAAGAGGGATGAACACTGAAGCTTTCTTT.

This rearrangement joins TRBV19 to TRBJ2-3; TRBD1 is a possible D gene (6 bases). There are 14 residues in the CDR3. Germline V gene lookup returns CDR1 LNHDA and CDR2 SQIVND (reference sequence). The V gene lost 6 bases and the J gene lost 5 bases, with 15 bases spanning the gap. DNA for the CDR3: TGTGCCAGTAGCCTTGGGGGCGCGGAAGATACGCAGTATTTT. Protein sequence: CASSLGGAEDTQYF.

This rearrangement joins TRBV29-1 to TRBJ1-1; D not resolved. The CDR3 is made up of 13 amino acids. V was cut by 7 bases and J by 5 bases, with 17 bases left in between. In germline, CDR1 is SQVTM, CDR2 ANQGSEA. CDR3 sequence: CSGATVGRTEAFF. CDR3 bases: TGCAGCGGGGCCACTGTGGGGAGAACTGAAGCTTTCTTT.

The chain uses TRBV25-1 and TRBJ2-2; no clear D gene. The length of the CDR3 is 14 residues. Germline loops: CDR1 MGHDK, CDR2 SYGVNS. Trimming left V 7 bases short and J 1 base short, with 10 bases between. This CDR3 reads CASTLGGNTGELFF. As DNA, the CDR3 is TGTGCCAGCACCCTAGGCGGGAACACCGGGGAGCTGTTTTTT.

The CDR3: CSAEAGHTEAFF. Written as DNA, the CDR3 is TGCAGCGCAGAGGCAGGGCACACTGAAGCTTTCTTT. The chain is built from TRBV29-1 and TRBJ1-1; D is perhaps TRBD1 (5 bases). The V gene's germline CDR1 is SQVTM and CDR2 ANQGSEA. V lost 7 bases and J lost 3, with 12 bases in between. The CDR3 consists of 12 residues.

The chain couples TRBV5-6 to TRBJ1-2, with D perhaps TRBD1 (6 bases). Trimming shortened V by 2 bases and J by 0 bases, and 14 bases separated the two germline ends. This CDR3 has 16 amino acids. The germline gives CDR1 SGHDT, CDR2 YYEEEE. In nucleotides, the CDR3 is TGTGCCAGCAGCTTCAACCCGACAGGTTCTAACTATGGCTACACCTTC. It translates to CASSFNPTGSNYGYTF.

The count of this clone is one. The CDR3 bases are TGTGCCAGCAGCCCTGCGACGGGAACAACTAATGAAAAACTGTTTTTT. Translating it yields CASSPATGTTNEKLFF. This chain links TRBV4-2 with TRBJ1-4; no definite D call. V lost 4 bases, J lost 0 bases, and 12 bases lay in between. The CDR3 runs 16 residues. Germline V gene sequence: CDR1 LGHNA, CDR2 YNFKEQ.

This clone has only one observation. This sequence joins TRBV2 and TRBJ1-2; D remains ambiguous. CDR1 and CDR2 from the germline V gene are SNHLY and FYNNEI. This CDR3 region has 15 residues. The V gene lost 1 base and the J gene lost 6 bases, with 15 bases spanning the gap. The CDR3 coding sequence is TGTGCCAGCAGTGAAGGAGTCGGGGAAGTGGATGGCTACACCTTC. This translates into CASSEGVGEVDGYTF.

The rearrangement uses TRBV2 and TRBJ1-1; TRBD1 aligns across 7 bases. Germline lookup yields CDR1 SNHLY and CDR2 FYNNEI. V lost 11 bases to trimming and J lost 1 base; unmatched junction nucleotides: 7. The CDR3 is 13 amino acids. CDR3 in amino acids: CAVKTGRNTEAFF. Here the CDR3 DNA reads TGTGCCGTAAAGACAGGGAGGAACACTGAAGCTTTCTTT.

This chain uses TRBV2 with TRBJ2-7, with 10 positions matching TRBD2. Per germline, CDR1 SNHLY and CDR2 FYNNEI. V dropped 8 bases and J dropped 1; count of bases not matched to a gene: 5. This CDR3 has 14 residues. The CDR3 bases are TGTGCCAGCGAAGCGGGAGGGGGGTCCTACGAGCAGTACTTC. It specifies CASEAGGGSYEQYF.

This clone was observed a handful of times. CDR3 DNA: TGTGCCAGCAGTTACTCACAGGGGGCTAGGACTGAAGCTTTCTTT. Residues: CASSYSQGARTEAFF. The chain has TRBV6-5 and TRBJ1-1; 9 bases align to TRBD1. Trimming took 0 bases from V and 5 from J; bases not matched to a gene: 4. Germline V gene sequence: CDR1 MNHEY, CDR2 SVGAGI. CDR3 size: 15 residues.

This chain joins TRBV5-6 and TRBJ1-1; TRBD1 agrees at 7 bases. Trimming cost V 0 bases and J 0 bases; bases outside gene matches: 5. Germline CDR1 SGHDT, CDR2 YYEEEE. The CDR3 has 16 amino acids. The CDR3 protein is CASSLGQGDMNTEAFF. The CDR3, as DNA: TGTGCCAGCAGCTTGGGACAGGGTGACATGAACACTGAAGCTTTCTTT.

CDR3 sequence (DNA): TGTGCCAGCAGCTTGACAGCGGGAGGGCATGAGCAGTTCTTC. Protein: CASSLTAGGHEQFF. The chain uses TRBV5-4 and TRBJ2-1; 10 bases match TRBD2. Germline CDR1 reads SGHNT; CDR2 reads YYREEE (reference sequence). The CDR3 is 14 amino acids. J lost 8 bases, V lost 1 base, and 3 bases had no gene match.

V is TRBV29-1 and J is TRBJ2-1; 13 nucleotides match TRBD2. V trimming: 6 bases; J trimming: 9 bases; junction bases outside the gene matches: 14. Per the germline V gene, CDR1 is SQVTM and CDR2 is ANQGSEA. The CDR3 consists of 16 residues. CDR3 nucleotides: TGCAGCGTGAATGGACTAGCGGGAGTAGTAATAGTTGAGCAGTTCTTC. Translating gives CSVNGLAGVVIVEQFF.

The V and J genes are TRBV7-9 and TRBJ2-1; D call uncertain. Between the trimmed V and J ends, which lost 3 bases and 2 bases, there was a span of 11 bases. Germline assignment: CDR1 SEHNR and CDR2 FQNEAQ (reference sequence). This CDR3 is 15 amino acids long. The CDR3: CASSFEQTPYNEQFF. The CDR3 DNA sequence: TGTGCCAGCAGCTTCGAACAGACACCCTACAATGAGCAGTTCTTC.

The chain has TRBV27 and TRBJ1-1, with 12 bases aligning to TRBD1. Germline loops: CDR1 MNHEY, CDR2 SMNVEV (reference sequence). The CDR3 consists of 16 residues. V was clipped by 8 bases and J by 3 bases; unmatched bases: 10. Written as DNA, the CDR3 is TGTGCCAGCTTTCCTTTGGGACAGGGGGCGCACACTGAAGCTTTCTTT. This codes for CASFPLGQGAHTEAFF.